This T cell receptor beta chain was identified in a study of CD8+CD57+ T cells in acquired aplastic anemia. The template used for profiling TCR beta VDJ and CDR3 was genomic DNA. TCRdb analysed the reads with MiXCR anew, one entry per CDR3 protein. Of 130,000 or so distinct CDR3 sequences listed, 45% to 60% were seen once; the top ten hold about 29%. Patients selected for sequencing had displayed CD8+CD57+ cell expansion by flow cytometry. Every patient had severe acquired aplastic anemia. No patient had been given any therapy when blood was sampled. To note about this clonotype: No antigen is known for it.

Study-level findings and limits: Both patients and controls carried the same twenty-nine CD8+ CDR3 sequences.

Sequencing was carried out using sorted CD4+, CD8+, or CD8+CD57+ T cells (not recorded which) from PBMCs. This clonotype was sampled from a human donor with aplastic anemia.

CDR3: CSARDPVSLHSYEQYF. CDR3 nucleotides: TGCAGTGCTAGAGACCCCGTTTCCTTACACTCCTACGAGCAGTACTTC. The chain carries TRBV20-1 and TRBJ2-7; D is undetermined. There are 16 residues in the CDR3. Trimming stripped 0 bases from V and 0 bases from J, with 15 bases between. Germline-derived CDR1 and CDR2 are DFQATT and SNEGSKA (reference sequence).